Included here is one TCR beta chain sequence, with context. Its cognate antigen is unknown. The entry originates in a study of shared clonotypes between healthy human individuals. Here immunoSEQ multiplex PCR was the method, and the copy in TCRdb shows in-frame clones only, minus some. Of just over 2,000,000 clones detected, approximately 95% appear once; the ten largest clones hold 0.13%. General study results and limits: Approximately 4.6% of naive CD4 clonotypes were common to a handful of donors.

This CDR3 has 12 amino acids. The germline V gene encodes CDR1 SGHDT and CDR2 YYEEEE. V gave up 2 bases and J gave up 4 bases, with 7 bases separating them. The specimen was naive CD4+ T cells sorted from blood. Subset here: CD45RA+ positively selected. V gene TRBV5-6 combines with J gene TRBJ2-7; unclear D gene. This TCR was recovered from a man aged 18 to 30 in good health. The CDR3 loop is CASSFQTYEQYF. DNA for the CDR3: TGTGCCAGCAGCTTCCAGACTTACGAGCAGTACTTC.